The 10 T cell receptor beta chains below come from one sample, sequenced in a study of blood T cell repertoires in COVID-19. Assay: immunoSEQ multiplex PCR; the TCRdb copy retains only in-frame clones and omits some. The sample consists of 200,000 to 250,000 clones, about 87% of them appearing once. The material sequenced was peripheral blood. Source of these receptors: a young man with COVID-19, enrolled during active disease.

This clone was detected a few times. This rearrangement joins TRBV5-6 to TRBJ2-5, with TRBD1 matching over 9 bases. This CDR3 contains 13 residues. Germline V gene lookup returns CDR1 SGHDT and CDR2 YYEEEE. V trimming: 2 bases; J trimming: 5 bases; junction bases outside the gene matches: 1. The DNA for the CDR3 is TGTGCCAGCAGCTTCGGGACAGGGGAGACCCAGTACTTC. Translating gives CASSFGTGETQYF.

The genes are TRBV5-6 and TRBJ1-5; 11 bases fit TRBD1. The V segment lost 2 bases and the J segment 1 base; nucleotides outside the gene matches: 2. Germline V gives CDR1 SGHDT, CDR2 YYEEEE. This CDR3 region has 16 residues. CDR3 residues: CASSFGQGASNQPQHF. The DNA of the CDR3 is TGTGCCAGCAGCTTCGGACAGGGGGCGAGCAATCAGCCCCAGCATTTT.

CDR3 protein: CASSLRDSIYEQYF. As DNA, the CDR3 is TGTGCCAGCAGCCTGAGGGACTCTATCTACGAGCAGTACTTC. This rearrangement joins TRBV7-8 to TRBJ2-7, with a tentative D call TRBD2 (6 bases). Germline CDR1 SGHVS, CDR2 FQNEAQ. V shed 5 bases and J shed 3 bases, with 14 bases lying between them. The CDR3 contains 14 residues.

V and J are TRBV7-8 and TRBJ2-5; 10 positions match TRBD2. Per the germline V gene, CDR1 is SGHVS and CDR2 is FQNEAQ. J lost 4 bases, V lost 1 base, and 9 bases had no gene match. This CDR3 is built from 17 residues. The DNA for the CDR3 is TGTGCCAGCAGCTTAGAAAGGCTAGCGGGAGTCTTAGAGACCCAGTACTTC. This sequence encodes CASSLERLAGVLETQYF.

V usage is TRBV19 and J usage is TRBJ2-6; D perhaps matches TRBD1 (7 bases). Trimming shortened V by 5 bases and J by 0 bases, and 17 bases separated the two germline ends. Per germline, CDR1 LNHDA and CDR2 SQIVND (reference sequence). This CDR3 is 18 amino acids long. The CDR3 is CASSARRDSLSGANVLTF. In DNA form, the CDR3 reads TGTGCCAGTAGTGCCCGGAGGGACAGCCTCTCTGGGGCCAACGTCCTGACTTTC. Complete variable domain (other parts from reference TRBV19 and TRBJ2-6): DGGITQSPKYLFRKEGQNVTLSCEQNLNHDAMYWYRQDPGQGLRLIYYSQIVNDFQKGDIAEGYSVSREKKESFPLTVTSAQKNPTAFYLCASSARRDSLSGANVLTFGAGSRLTVL.

The chain links TRBV3-1 (or the pseudogene TRBV3-2) to TRBJ1-2; tentative D call: TRBD1 (5 bases). V lost 3 bases, J lost 3 bases, and 11 bases lay in between. This CDR3 comprises 14 residues. Germline CDR1 LGHDT, CDR2 YNNKEL (reference sequence). CDR3 bases: TGTGCCAGCAGCCAGACGGGGGGGGACTATGGCTACACCTTC. Translated: CASSQTGGDYGYTF.

The sample holds one count of this clone. The chain joins TRBV18 to TRBJ2-3; the D gene is possibly TRBD1 (6 bases). The V gene lost 2 bases and the J gene lost 0 bases, with 12 bases spanning the gap. The CDR3 extends over 16 amino acids. Germline values: CDR1 KGHSH, CDR2 LQKENI. CDR3 DNA: TGTGCCAGCTCACCAGTGGGGGCCATTAGCACAGATACGCAGTATTTT. Translating it yields CASSPVGAISTDTQYF.

The genes are TRBV2 and TRBJ1-2, with D unresolved. The CDR3 totals 13 residues. The germline CDR1 and CDR2 sequences are SNHLY and FYNNEI. V was shortened by 4 bases and J by 2 bases, with 8 bases between the two germline ends. The DNA of the CDR3 is TGTGCCAGCAGTGGGTCCCTAAACTATGGCTACACCTTC. This sequence encodes CASSGSLNYGYTF.

The sample holds a few counts of this clone. The J gene is TRBJ2-1, the V gene TRBV9, with TRBD2 identical over 13 bases. This CDR3 has 17 residues. Germline values: CDR1 SGDLS, CDR2 YYNGEE. Trimming at V came to 2 bases and at J to 7 bases, leaving 9 bases not matched to a gene. CDR3 coding DNA: TGTGCCAGCAGCGTCCTCGGGACTAGCGGGGCACCTAATGAGCAGTTCTTC. Encoded protein: CASSVLGTSGAPNEQFF.

Remarks on this clone: Distinct nucleotide sequences in the sample also encode this CDR3. V gene TRBV19 combines with J gene TRBJ1-3; D unresolved. The CDR3 totals 13 residues. With 9 bases removed from V and 0 bases from J, the gap between germline ends came to 9 bases. CDR1 is LNHDA, CDR2 SQIVND, per germline (reference sequence). CDR3 region: CASSPSSGNTIYF. In nucleotides, the CDR3 is TGTGCCAGCTCCCCTAGCTCTGGAAACACCATATATTTT.